The next 21 T cell receptor beta chains were all read from a single sample in a study of T cells in women clearing cervical HPV infection. Generated by immunoSEQ multiplex PCR, the TCRdb table keeps only in-frame clones and is missing some. This listing includes tens of thousands of clones. Sequenced material: blood buffy coat. The receptor set was obtained from a woman between 18 and 70 years old with a cervical HPV16 infection that either progressed to CIN3+ or cleared (not recorded which).

With regard to this clone: The DNA ends 3 residues before the CDR3 does, and the rest of the CDR3 is filled in from the germline J gene. J is TRBJ1-6 and V is TRBV7-8, with D possibly TRBD1 on 6 matching bases. In germline, CDR1 is SGHVS, CDR2 FQNEAQ. The germline V and J ends were trimmed by 6 bases and 7 bases, with 16 bases remaining between them. The CDR3 runs to 15 residues. CDR3 DNA (partial): TGTGCCAGCAGTTCGAGCGGGGGCGGGAATTCACCC. This sequence encodes CASSSSGGGNSP. The CDR3 reads in full as CASSSSGGGNSPLHF.

On this clone itself: From the germline J gene comes the end of the CDR3, since the read stops 3 residues before it. The V and J genes are TRBV30 and TRBJ2-1, with 10 bases fitting TRBD1. This CDR3 comprises 15 residues. The germline V gene encodes CDR1 GTSNPN and CDR2 SVGIG (reference sequence). The V gene end was trimmed by 1 base and the J gene end by 9 bases; junction bases not matched to a gene: 9. The CDR3 DNA, read in part, is TGTGCCTGGAGTGGGGGGGGACAGGGGATCGGTGAG. Its translation is CAWSGGGQGIGE. The complete CDR3 reads CAWSGGGQGIGEQFF.

As to this clone: Coverage ceases 3 residues before the CDR3 finishes, and the germline J gene fills in the end. The rearrangement links TRBV18 to TRBJ2-2; no firm D call. CDR1 and CDR2 (germline): KGHSH, LQKENI. The CDR3 is made up of 14 amino acids. Trimming removed 4 bases from V and 3 bases from J, with 9 bases in between. Here the CDR3 reads CASSLFQYTGELFF. The sequenced part of the CDR3 DNA is TGTGCCAGCTCACTTTTTCAGTACACCGGGGAG.

Regarding this clone: The read is 3 residues too short to cover the CDR3 end, so that end is filled in from the germline J gene. The chain carries TRBV6-1 and TRBJ2-4; a possible D gene is TRBD2 (6 bases). V lost 0 bases to trimming and J lost 0 bases, with 18 bases between them. Germline lookup yields CDR1 MNHNS and CDR2 SASEGT. The CDR3 loop spans 19 amino acids. CDR3 bases read: TGTGCCAGCAGTGAAGCAGGTAGCGGACTTAAACTAGCCAAAAACATT. This translates into CASSEAGSGLKLAKNI. The complete CDR3 sequence is CASSEAGSGLKLAKNIQYF.

Worth noting for this clone: The read ends 3 residues shy of where the CDR3 ends; the end is completed using the germline J gene. The chain has TRBV5-8 and TRBJ2-3, with 7 positions matching TRBD1. This CDR3 has 15 amino acids. CDR1 SGHTS and CDR2 YDEGEE come from the germline V gene. The V and J ends lost 0 bases and 0 bases, in that order; junction bases with no gene match: 1. CDR3 DNA (partial): TGTGCCAGCAGCTTGGAGGGGGCTAGCACAGATACG. Protein product: CASSLEGASTDT. The full CDR3 sequence reads CASSLEGASTDTQYF.

A remark on this clone: The read comes to an end 3 residues before the CDR3 does, leaving the germline J gene to fill in the end. The gene calls are TRBV18 and TRBJ2-1; D possibly corresponds to TRBD1 (5 bases). In germline, CDR1 is KGHSH, CDR2 LQKENI. The V end was cut by 2 bases, the J end by 4 bases, with 15 bases between. The CDR3 consists of 16 residues. CDR3 amino acids: CASSPIPTGRYNEQFF. Incomplete CDR3 DNA: TGTGCCAGCTCACCAATCCCTACAGGAAGATACAATGAG.

Turning to this clone: The read finishes 3 residues shy of the CDR3 end, and the germline J gene is used to complete it. The V call is TRBV5-1, the J call TRBJ2-2; a possible D gene is TRBD1 (6 bases). The germline V gene encodes CDR1 SGHRS and CDR2 YFSETQ. The CDR3 extends over 14 amino acids. Partial CDR3 DNA: TGCGCCAGCACAGAGGGGGTACTTGGTTCACCG. This encodes CASTEGVLGSP. The whole CDR3 sequence is CASTEGVLGSPLFF.

Concerning this clone itself: The read halts 3 residues ahead of the CDR3 end, with the missing end drawn from the germline J gene. The chain is built from TRBV29-1 and TRBJ2-1; 9 nucleotides agree with TRBD1. CDR3 size: 11 residues. The V gene's germline CDR1 is SQVTM and CDR2 ANQGSEA. Losses at the gene ends were 7 bases for V and 8 bases for J; bases not matched to a gene: 3. The sequenced part of the CDR3 DNA is TGCAGCGGACAGGGGGTCGATGAG. Its translation: CSGQGVDE. The CDR3 in its entirety is CSGQGVDEQFF.

With regard to this clone: Read data end 3 residues before the CDR3 end; the end is taken from the germline J gene. The chain uses TRBV5-4 and TRBJ1-1; D not resolved. The CDR3 spans 13 residues. V was clipped by 6 bases and J by 1 base, with 10 bases between them. The germline CDR1 and CDR2 sequences are SGHNT and YYREEE (reference sequence). The CDR3 loop reads CASNQEQNTEAFF. The CDR3 DNA, read in part, is TGTGCCAGCAACCAAGAACAGAACACTGAA.

As concerns this clone: The sequence runs out 3 residues before the end of the CDR3; the remainder is reconstructed from the germline J gene. This sequence joins TRBV20-1 and TRBJ2-1; weak D call: TRBD1 (6 bases). The V end lost 0 bases, the J end lost 6 bases, and 6 bases lay between the germline ends. The CDR3 runs 12 residues. Germline V lookup: CDR1 DFQATT, CDR2 SNEGSKA (reference sequence). The CDR3 reads CSARDRGNEQFF. CDR3 DNA (partial): TGCAGTGCTAGAGACAGGGGCAATGAG.

In the case of this clone: The read finishes 3 residues shy of the CDR3 end, and the germline J gene is used to complete it. The chain has TRBV10-3 and TRBJ2-3; D gene uncertain. Germline V gene lookup returns CDR1 ENHRY and CDR2 SYGVKD. The germline V and J ends were trimmed by 6 bases and 5 bases, with 6 bases remaining between them. This CDR3 spans 11 amino acids. The part of the CDR3 DNA that was read is TGTGCCATCAGCTTTAAAGATACG. Protein sequence: CAISFKDT. The entire CDR3 protein reads CAISFKDTQYF.

Turning to this clone: The DNA ends 3 residues before the CDR3 does, and the rest of the CDR3 is filled in from the germline J gene. V gene TRBV7-3 combines with J gene TRBJ2-3, with a possible D match to TRBD2 (7 bases). Germline V gene lookup returns CDR1 SGHTA and CDR2 FQGTGA. This CDR3 has 18 amino acids. The V and J ends lost 5 bases and 6 bases respectively, with 27 bases between them. CDR3 bases read: TGTGCCAGCAGCCGAGAGGGAGGGGGTACTAGCGTCCTTGATACG. Encoded protein: CASSREGGGTSVLDT. Given in full, the CDR3 is CASSREGGGTSVLDTQYF.

CDR3 sequence reads: CASSRPRQGSPLHF. CDR3 bases read: TGTGCCAGCAGCCGCCCGAGACAGGGCTCACCC. The chain joins TRBV5-6 to TRBJ1-6; 7 bases are a match to TRBD1. The CDR3 end falls 3 residues outside the read, so it is completed with the germline J gene. This CDR3 has 14 amino acids. CDR1 is SGHDT and CDR2 is YYEEEE in the germline V gene. V gave up 4 bases and J gave up 10 bases; unmatched junction bases: 8.

Comment on this clone: The read terminates 3 residues before the CDR3 end, so the remaining end is supplied by the germline J gene. The V and J genes are TRBV10-1 and TRBJ2-1; D call uncertain. The CDR3 consists of 17 residues. CDR1 is WNHNN, CDR2 SYGVQD, per germline (reference sequence). V lost 0 bases to trimming and J lost 0 bases, with 12 bases between them. Partial CDR3 DNA: TGCGCCAGCAGTGAGTCGGGTAGCTCTAGCTCCTACAATGAG. Protein product: CASSESGSSSSYNE. The whole CDR3 protein reads CASSESGSSSSYNEQFF.

A remark on this clone: The sequence runs out 3 residues before the end of the CDR3; the remainder is reconstructed from the germline J gene. The chain has TRBV7-9 and TRBJ2-1; no clear D. The CDR3 consists of 15 residues. V was shortened by 3 bases and J by 4 bases, with 13 bases between the two germline ends. In germline, CDR1 is SEHNR, CDR2 FQNEAQ (reference sequence). This CDR3 is CASSFRIPGYNEQFF. CDR3 DNA, as far as it was read: TGTGCCAGCAGCTTCCGGATTCCCGGGTACAATGAG.

Note on this clone: The read halts 3 residues ahead of the CDR3 end, with the missing end drawn from the germline J gene. The chain recombines TRBV19 with TRBJ1-2; weak D call: TRBD1 (5 bases). There are 16 residues in the CDR3. Looked up from germline, CDR1 is LNHDA and CDR2 is SQIVND (reference sequence). CDR3 DNA, as far as it was read: TGTGCCAGTAGTATTTTGTGGCGTAGCGGGGCAGATACC. Amino acids: CASSILWRSGADT. The complete CDR3 sequence is CASSILWRSGADTYTF.

A remark on this clone: The read ends 3 residues early relative to the CDR3; the germline J gene fills the gap. The V call is TRBV20-1, the J call TRBJ1-1; TRBD1 might be the D (5 bases). The CDR3 is made up of 14 amino acids. V was cut by 3 bases and J by 4 bases, with 15 bases left in between. In germline, CDR1 is DFQATT, CDR2 SNEGSKA (reference sequence). The CDR3 sequence is CSASRAGSGTEAFF. CDR3 DNA (partial): TGCAGTGCTAGTAGGGCAGGGTCAGGCACTGAA.

Of note for this clone: The missing CDR3 end, 3 residues past where the read stops, is filled in from the germline J gene. The chain employs TRBV18 and TRBJ1-2; 8 bases map to TRBD1. Germline lookup yields CDR1 KGHSH and CDR2 LQKENI. The CDR3 sequence is 15 residues long. Incomplete CDR3 DNA: TGTGCCAGCTCACCCCGGGGACAGGAAGGGAACGAC. Its protein product is CASSPRGQEGND. The whole CDR3 is CASSPRGQEGNDYTF.

As for this clone: The CDR3 goes on 3 residues after the read ends, and that part is filled in from the germline J gene. The chain is built from TRBV6-1 and TRBJ2-7, with TRBD1 matching over 7 bases. V shed 0 bases and J 0 bases; nucleotides not matched to a gene: 5. Germline lookup yields CDR1 MNHNS and CDR2 SASEGT. CDR3 length: 16 amino acids. The CDR3 reads CASSEAAWDSSYEQYF. CDR3 DNA (partial): TGTGCCAGCAGTGAAGCGGCATGGGACAGCTCCTACGAG.

A remark on this clone: The read ends 3 residues before the CDR3 terminus; that terminus is restored from the germline J gene. The rearrangement links TRBV7-3 to TRBJ2-1, with 10 bases aligning to TRBD2. The length of the CDR3 is 15 residues. V lost 6 bases, J lost 4 bases, and 6 bases stayed unmatched. The germline gives CDR1 SGHTA, CDR2 FQGTGA. The sequenced part of the CDR3 DNA is TGTGCCAGCAGTCATAGCGGGGGGCCTTACAATGAG. As protein: CASSHSGGPYNE. The complete CDR3 protein is CASSHSGGPYNEQFF.

A remark on this clone: Other DNA variants within this sample encode the same CDR3. CDR3 DNA (partial): TGTGCCAGCAGTTTTAGAGTTAACTATGGC. It encodes CASSFRVNYG. The complete CDR3 sequence is CASSFRVNYGYTF. V is TRBV6-2 or TRBV6-3 and J is TRBJ1-2; no clear D gene. The sequenced fragment ends 3 residues before the CDR3 boundary, so the rest is inferred from the germline J gene. The ends were cut back, 4 bases at V and 1 base at J, with 7 bases in the middle. In germline, CDR1 is MNHEY, CDR2 SVGEGT. This CDR3 comprises 13 residues.